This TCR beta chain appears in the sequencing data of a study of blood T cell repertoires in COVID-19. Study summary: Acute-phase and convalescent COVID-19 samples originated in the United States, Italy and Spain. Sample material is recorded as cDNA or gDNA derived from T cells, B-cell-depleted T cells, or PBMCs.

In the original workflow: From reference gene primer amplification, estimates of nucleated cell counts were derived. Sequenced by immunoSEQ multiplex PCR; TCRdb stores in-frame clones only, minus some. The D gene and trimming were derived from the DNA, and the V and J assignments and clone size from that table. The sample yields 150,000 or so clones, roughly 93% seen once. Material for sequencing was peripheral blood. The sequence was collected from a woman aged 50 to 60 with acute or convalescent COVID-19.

The CDR3 DNA follows: TGTGCCAGCAGTTTAGGGACTACTGAAGCTTTCTTT. Its translation is CASSLGTTEAFF. The chain uses TRBV12-3 or TRBV12-4 and TRBJ1-1; D gene unclear. V was trimmed by 1 base and J by 5 bases, leaving 5 bases between them. This CDR3 spans 12 amino acids.